This T cell receptor (beta chain) was sequenced during a study of OX40 agonist ivuxolimab in advanced cancers. TCRdb's table, derived via immunoSEQ multiplex PCR, lists solely in-frame clones and lacks some. The sample carries 60,000 to 90,000 clones, 90% recorded once. Looked up from germline, CDR1 is SNHLY and CDR2 is FYNNEI. The CDR3 contains 15 residues. Sample: CD4+ or CD8+ T cells sorted from blood, taken in a trial of the OX40 agonist ivuxolimab. The chain employs TRBV2 and TRBJ2-5; D possibly matches TRBD1 or TRBD2 (7 bases each). The closer fit of TRBJ2-7 to the DNA end suggests the J call may be wrong. The receptor was derived from an adult with an advanced solid tumor such as melanoma, head and neck, liver or kidney cancer. Here the CDR3 DNA reads TGTGCCAGCAGTCAGGGGGGGGGCGAAGCCTACGAGCAGTACTTC. Encoded protein: CASSQGGGEAYEQYF.